Listed below are T cell receptor beta chains from one sample, sequenced in a study of T cells in Graves' hyperthyroidism and ophthalmopathy. One entry per CDR3 protein results from TCRdb running MiXCR on the multiplex PCR reads. The sample consists of nearly 600,000 distinct CDR3 sequences, approximately 15% of them appearing once. Sequenced sample: blood. All receptors derive from a woman in her 30s with Graves' hyperthyroidism that later progressed to Graves' ophthalmopathy. The CDR3 runs from the conserved cysteine through the conserved F or W. A D gene is named only where the DNA matches it firmly. For some rows the clone size is stated as once, few or many, or as a class when expanded; others skip it.

V: TRBV28; J: TRBJ2-4; size: NA; D: NA; DNA: TGTGCCAGCAGCTTGGCCTCTGAATACCTAGCCAACAACATTCAGTACTTC; CDR3: CASSLASEYLANNIQYF
V: TRBV20-1; J: TRBJ2-2; size: few; D: TRBD1; DNA: TGCAGTGCCTGGGGGACAGGGGCAGTCCGGAACACCGGGGAGCTGTTTTTT; CDR3: CSAWGTGAVRNTGELFF
V: TRBV28; J: TRBJ2-7; size: few; D: NA; DNA: TGTGCCAGCAGTTTGCGGGACCCGTTTTACGAGCAGTACTTC; CDR3: CASSLRDPFYEQYF
V: TRBV19; J: TRBJ2-7; size: NA; D: TRBD2; DNA: TGTGCCAGTAGTGGCCCGGGACTAGCCTACGAGCAGTACTTC; CDR3: CASSGPGLAYEQYF
V: TRBV27; J: TRBJ1-4; size: many; D: NA; DNA: TGTGCCAGCAGTTTTCTAGGCAGGGGAAATGAAAAACTGTTTTTT; CDR3: CASSFLGRGNEKLFF
V: TRBV20-1; J: TRBJ2-1; size: many; D: NA; DNA: TGCAGTGCTAGAGAACCGAGCTCCTACAATGAGCAGTTCTTC; CDR3: CSAREPSSYNEQFF
V: TRBV12-3/TRBV12-4; J: TRBJ2-1; size: many; D: TRBD2; DNA: TGTGCCAGCAGTTTCTCGCTAGCGGGAGGCACTTCCTACAATGAGCAGTTCTTC; CDR3: CASSFSLAGGTSYNEQFF
V: TRBV2; J: TRBJ1-1; size: many; D: NA; DNA: TGTGCCAGCAGTGCCAGACACTGGATGAACACTGAAGCTTTCTTT; CDR3: CASSARHWMNTEAFF
V: TRBV5-4; J: TRBJ1-1; size: many; D: NA; DNA: TGTGCCAGCAGCTTACGGGCCGGGGCTAATGAAGCTTTCTTT; CDR3: CASSLRAGANEAFF
V: TRBV7-2; J: TRBJ2-7; size: many; D: TRBD1; DNA: TGTGCCAGCAGCTCCGGGACAGGCGGCTCCTACGAGCAGTACTTC; CDR3: CASSSGTGGSYEQYF
V: TRBV7-9; J: TRBJ2-3; size: few; D: NA; DNA: TGTGCCAGCAGCCCCACCCGGTCGCGTGGAGAAGATACGCAGTATTTT; CDR3: CASSPTRSRGEDTQYF
V: TRBV20-1; J: TRBJ2-3; size: NA; D: TRBD2; DNA: TGCAGTGCTAGAGACCCTAGCGGGAGGGATTCTAGCACAGATACGCAGTGTTTT; CDR3: CSARDPSGRDSSTDTQCF
V: TRBV18; J: TRBJ2-7; size: many; D: NA; DNA: TGTGCCAGCTCACCAGGTGGGCAGGGTACCGTCGAGCAGTACTTC; CDR3: CASSPGGQGTVEQYF
V: TRBV7-9; J: TRBJ1-3; size: many; D: NA; DNA: TGTGCCAGCAGCTGGGGGACGGACACCATATATTTT; CDR3: CASSWGTDTIYF
V: TRBV6-2/TRBV6-3; J: TRBJ1-6; size: many; D: NA; DNA: TGTGCCAGCAGTCCAGGACGCGAGAGCTCCTATAATTCACCCCTCCACTTT; CDR3: CASSPGRESSYNSPLHF
V: TRBV6-1; J: TRBJ2-2; size: many; D: TRBD1; DNA: TGTGCCAGCAGAGGGACAGGGGACCGAACGAACACCGGGGAGCTGTTTTTT; CDR3: CASRGTGDRTNTGELFF
V: TRBV30; J: TRBJ2-5; size: few; D: NA; DNA: TGTGCCTGGACTATTAGTCTGTCCGGTGGCGTGACCCAGTACTTC; CDR3: CAWTISLSGGVTQYF
V: TRBV20-1; J: TRBJ1-2; size: many; D: TRBD1; DNA: TGCAGTGCTAGAGTGGGACAGGGCGGTAACTATGGCTACACCTTC; CDR3: CSARVGQGGNYGYTF
V: TRBV20-1; J: TRBJ1-1; size: many; D: TRBD1; DNA: TGCAGTGCTAGAACCCAGGGGGGTACGGCTTTCTTT; CDR3: CSARTQGGTAFF
V: TRBV18; J: TRBJ1-5; size: few; D: TRBD1; DNA: TGTGCCAGCTCAAATACAGGGGTCAATCAGCCCCAGCATTTT; CDR3: CASSNTGVNQPQHF
V: TRBV5-1; J: TRBJ2-7; size: few; D: TRBD1; DNA: TGCGCCAGCAGCTTGGGGGGACAGGGCGTTCTCGAGCAGTACTTC; CDR3: CASSLGGQGVLEQYF
V: TRBV7-2; J: TRBJ2-2; size: many; D: TRBD2; DNA: TGTGCCAGCAGCCCGGGACTAGCGGGAGGCCGTGGCACCGGGGAGCTGTTTTTT; CDR3: CASSPGLAGGRGTGELFF
V: TRBV7-2; J: TRBJ1-5; size: NA; D: NA; DNA: TGTGCCAGCAGCCCCTTCGGGCAGAATAGCAATCAGCCCCAGCATTTT; CDR3: CASSPFGQNSNQPQHF
V: TRBV20-1; J: TRBJ1-5; size: NA; D: NA; DNA: TGCAGTGCTCTTCAAAGTCGGGGGGCGCAGCCCCAGCATTTT; CDR3: CSALQSRGAQPQHF
V: TRBV11-3; J: TRBJ1-5; size: NA; D: NA; DNA: TGTGCCAGTAGTATGTGGGAGGGGCTCCTTAGCAATCAGCCCCAGCATTTT; CDR3: CASSMWEGLLSNQPQHF
V: TRBV20-1; J: TRBJ1-2; size: many; D: NA; DNA: TGCAGTGCCGAGGTTGAAGAAGGCTATGGCTACACCTTC; CDR3: CSAEVEEGYGYTF
V: TRBV18; J: TRBJ2-1; size: few; D: TRBD2; DNA: TGTGCCAGCTCACCACCCGGGCGGCTGATAGCGGGATACAATGAGCAGTTCTTC; CDR3: CASSPPGRLIAGYNEQFF
V: TRBV6-1; J: TRBJ1-5; size: NA; D: NA; DNA: TGTGCCAGCAGTGATTCCGACAGGAGCTATCAGCCCCAGCATTTT; CDR3: CASSDSDRSYQPQHF
V: TRBV29-1; J: TRBJ2-7; size: many; D: TRBD1; DNA: TGCAGCGTTGAGGACAGGGCCTACGAGCAGTACTTC; CDR3: CSVEDRAYEQYF
V: TRBV20-1; J: TRBJ1-1; size: NA; D: TRBD1; DNA: TGCAGTGCTAGAGCCACGACAGGGATGAACACTGAAGCTTTCTTT; CDR3: CSARATTGMNTEAFF
V: TRBV6-1; J: TRBJ2-4; size: few; D: TRBD2; DNA: TGTGCCAGCAGTGAGCTAGCGGGAATAGCCAAAAACATTCAGTACTTC; CDR3: CASSELAGIAKNIQYF
V: TRBV11-2; J: TRBJ2-4; size: many; D: TRBD1; DNA: TGTGCCAGCAGCACCGGCGGGACAGGGTTAGCCAAAAACATTCAGTACTTC; CDR3: CASSTGGTGLAKNIQYF
V: TRBV7-8; J: TRBJ2-3; size: many; D: NA; DNA: TGTGCCAGCAGCTTAGCAGGAGGGCCGGCAGATACGCAGTATTTT; CDR3: CASSLAGGPADTQYF
V: TRBV7-2; J: TRBJ2-7; size: NA; D: NA; DNA: TGTGCCAGCAGCTTAGGTTCAGAGTACGAGCAGTACTTC; CDR3: CASSLGSEYEQYF
V: TRBV3-1; J: TRBJ2-1; size: NA; D: TRBD2; DNA: TGTGCCAGCAGCCCCTTTAGCGGGGGAGCCTACAATGAGCAGTTCTTC; CDR3: CASSPFSGGAYNEQFF
V: TRBV18; J: TRBJ1-4; size: many; D: NA; DNA: TGTGCCAGCTCACCCCAGGGAGCGGCTAATGAAAAACTGTTTTTT; CDR3: CASSPQGAANEKLFF
V: TRBV20-1; J: TRBJ1-5; size: NA; D: NA; DNA: TGCAGTGCTAGAAGGCCGTCGAATCAGCCCCAGCATTTT; CDR3: CSARRPSNQPQHF
V: TRBV28; J: TRBJ1-1; size: many; D: NA; DNA: TGTGCCAGCAGTTTTCGTTGGGGGAACACTGAAGCTTTCTTT; CDR3: CASSFRWGNTEAFF
V: TRBV12-3/TRBV12-4; J: TRBJ1-3; size: NA; D: NA; DNA: TGTGCCAGCAGTTCCCCCGGCGCTGGAAACACCATATATTTT; CDR3: CASSSPGAGNTIYF
V: TRBV20-1; J: TRBJ2-7; size: NA; D: NA; DNA: TGCAGTGCTAGTGGGGCCAGGAATCTCTACGAGCAGTACTTC; CDR3: CSASGARNLYEQYF
V: TRBV30; J: TRBJ2-1; size: NA; D: TRBD1; DNA: TGTGCCTGTAATCCGGGACAGTCATCCTACAGTGAGCAGTTCTTC; CDR3: CACNPGQSSYSEQFF
V: TRBV29-1; J: TRBJ2-3; size: many; D: NA; DNA: TGCAGCGTTGGGGTGTCGGGGGTGAGCACAGATACGCAGTATTTT; CDR3: CSVGVSGVSTDTQYF